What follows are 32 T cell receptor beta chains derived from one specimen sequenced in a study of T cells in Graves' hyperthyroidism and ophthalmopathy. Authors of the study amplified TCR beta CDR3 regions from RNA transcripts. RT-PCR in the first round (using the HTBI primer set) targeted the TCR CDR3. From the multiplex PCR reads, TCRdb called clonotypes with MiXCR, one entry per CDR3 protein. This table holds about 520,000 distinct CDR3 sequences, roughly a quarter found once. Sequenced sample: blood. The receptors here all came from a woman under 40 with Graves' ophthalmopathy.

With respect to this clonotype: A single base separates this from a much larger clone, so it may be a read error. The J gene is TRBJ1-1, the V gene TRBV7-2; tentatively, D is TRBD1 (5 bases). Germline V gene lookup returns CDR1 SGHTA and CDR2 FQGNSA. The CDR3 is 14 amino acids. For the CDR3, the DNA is TGTGCCAGCAAAGGGGCCCGAGGGAACACTGAATCTTTCTTT. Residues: CASKGARGNTESFF.

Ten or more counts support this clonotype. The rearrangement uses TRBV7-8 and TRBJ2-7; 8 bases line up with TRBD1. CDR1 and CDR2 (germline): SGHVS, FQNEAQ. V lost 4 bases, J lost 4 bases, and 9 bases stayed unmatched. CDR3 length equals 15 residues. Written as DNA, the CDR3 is TGTGCCAGCAGCTCGCCCCCGGACAGGGCGTACGAGCAGTACTTC. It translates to CASSSPPDRAYEQYF.

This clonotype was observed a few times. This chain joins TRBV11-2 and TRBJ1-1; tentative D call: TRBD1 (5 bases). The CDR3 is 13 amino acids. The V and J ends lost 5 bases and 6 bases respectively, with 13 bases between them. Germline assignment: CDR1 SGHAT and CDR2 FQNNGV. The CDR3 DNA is TGTGCCAGCAGCGAGGTGGTGGGGGCTGAAGCTTTCTTT. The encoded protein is CASSEVVGAEAFF.

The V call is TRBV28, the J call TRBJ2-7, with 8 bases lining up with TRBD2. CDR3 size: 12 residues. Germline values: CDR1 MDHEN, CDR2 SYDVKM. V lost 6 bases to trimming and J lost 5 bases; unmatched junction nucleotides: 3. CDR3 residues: CASRRLAHEQYF. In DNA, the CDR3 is TGTGCCAGCAGACGACTAGCGCACGAGCAGTACTTC. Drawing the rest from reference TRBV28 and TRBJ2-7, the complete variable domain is DVKVTQSSRYLVKRTGEKVFLECVQDMDHENMFWYRQDPGLGLRLIYFSYDVKMKEKGDIPEGYSVSREKKERFSLILESASTNQTSMYLCASRRLAHEQYFGPGTRLTVT.

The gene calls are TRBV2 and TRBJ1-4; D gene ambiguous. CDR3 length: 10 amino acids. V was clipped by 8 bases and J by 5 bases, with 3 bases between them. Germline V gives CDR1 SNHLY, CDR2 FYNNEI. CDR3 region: CASWNEKLFF. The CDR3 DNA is TGTGCCAGCTGGAATGAAAAACTGTTTTTT.

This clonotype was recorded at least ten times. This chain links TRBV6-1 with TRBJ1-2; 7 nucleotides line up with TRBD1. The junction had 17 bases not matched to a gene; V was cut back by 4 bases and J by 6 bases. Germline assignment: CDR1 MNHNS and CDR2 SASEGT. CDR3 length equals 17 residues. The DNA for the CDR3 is TGTGCCAGCAGTGCGATAGGACAGGAGACTTCTATCGATGGCTACACCTTC. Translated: CASSAIGQETSIDGYTF.

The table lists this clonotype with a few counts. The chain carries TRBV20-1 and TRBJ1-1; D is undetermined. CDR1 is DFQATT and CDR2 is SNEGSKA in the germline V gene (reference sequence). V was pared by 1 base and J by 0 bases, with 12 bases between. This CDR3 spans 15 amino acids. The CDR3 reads CSARAHQTMNTEAFF. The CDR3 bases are TGCAGTGCTAGAGCCCACCAAACAATGAACACTGAAGCTTTCTTT.

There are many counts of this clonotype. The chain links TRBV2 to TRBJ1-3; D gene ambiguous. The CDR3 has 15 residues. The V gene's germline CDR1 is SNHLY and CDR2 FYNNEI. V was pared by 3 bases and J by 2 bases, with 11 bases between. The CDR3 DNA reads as TGTGCCAGCAGTGATGAAGGGCTGGCTGGAAACACCATATATTTT. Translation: CASSDEGLAGNTIYF. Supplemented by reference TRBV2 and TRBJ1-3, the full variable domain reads EPEVTQTPSHQVTQMGQEVILRCVPISNHLYFYWYRQILGQKVEFLVSFYNNEISEKSEIFDDQFSVERPDGSNFTLKIRSTKLEDSAMYFCASSDEGLAGNTIYFGEGSWLTVV.

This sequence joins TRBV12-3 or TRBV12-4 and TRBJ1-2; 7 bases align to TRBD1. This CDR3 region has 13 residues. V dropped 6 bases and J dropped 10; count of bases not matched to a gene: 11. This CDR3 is CASSPGQDKAYTF. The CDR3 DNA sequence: TGTGCCAGCAGCCCAGGACAGGACAAGGCCTACACCTTC.

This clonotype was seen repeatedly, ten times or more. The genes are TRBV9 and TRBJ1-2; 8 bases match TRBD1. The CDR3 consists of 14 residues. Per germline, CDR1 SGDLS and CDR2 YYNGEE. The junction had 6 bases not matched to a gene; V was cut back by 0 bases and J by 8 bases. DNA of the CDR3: TGTGCCAGCAGCGTAGCCAACAGGGGGGGCGGCTACACCTTC. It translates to CASSVANRGGGYTF.

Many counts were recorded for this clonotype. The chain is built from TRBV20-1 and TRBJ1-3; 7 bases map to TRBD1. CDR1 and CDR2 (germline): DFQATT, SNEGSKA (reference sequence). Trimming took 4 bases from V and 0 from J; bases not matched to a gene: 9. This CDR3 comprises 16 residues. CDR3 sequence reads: CSANTGAPSSGNTIYF. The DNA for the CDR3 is TGCAGTGCTAACACAGGGGCCCCGAGCTCTGGAAACACCATATATTTT.

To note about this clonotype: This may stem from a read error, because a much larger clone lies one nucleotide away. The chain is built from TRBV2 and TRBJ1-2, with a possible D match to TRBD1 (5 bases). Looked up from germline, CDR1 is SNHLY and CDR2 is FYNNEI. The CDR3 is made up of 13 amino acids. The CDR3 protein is CASRDAGLHGYTF. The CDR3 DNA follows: TGTGCCAGCCGTGACGCGGGGCTCCATGGCTACACCTTC.

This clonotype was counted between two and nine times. DNA of the CDR3: TGTGCCATCAGGACAGGGTTGAGCACCGGGGGACCCTACGAGCAGTACTTC. It encodes CAIRTGLSTGGPYEQYF. This chain links TRBV15 with TRBJ2-7; 8 positions match TRBD1. This CDR3 is built from 17 residues. Per germline, CDR1 LNHNV and CDR2 YYDKDF (reference sequence). V dropped 10 bases and J dropped 2; count of bases not matched to a gene: 19.

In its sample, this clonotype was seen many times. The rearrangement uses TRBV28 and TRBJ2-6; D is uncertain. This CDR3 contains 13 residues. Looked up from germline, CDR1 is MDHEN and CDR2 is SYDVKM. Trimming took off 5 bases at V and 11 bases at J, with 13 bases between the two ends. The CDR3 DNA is TGTGCCAGCAGTCCCCATATGACGGACGTCCTGACTTTC. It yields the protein CASSPHMTDVLTF.

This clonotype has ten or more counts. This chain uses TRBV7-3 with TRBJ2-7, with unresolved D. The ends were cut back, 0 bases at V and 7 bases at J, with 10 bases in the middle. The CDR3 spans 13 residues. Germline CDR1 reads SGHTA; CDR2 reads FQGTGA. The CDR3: CASSLTGGKEQYF. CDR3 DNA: TGTGCCAGCAGCTTAACTGGTGGAAAGGAGCAGTACTTC.

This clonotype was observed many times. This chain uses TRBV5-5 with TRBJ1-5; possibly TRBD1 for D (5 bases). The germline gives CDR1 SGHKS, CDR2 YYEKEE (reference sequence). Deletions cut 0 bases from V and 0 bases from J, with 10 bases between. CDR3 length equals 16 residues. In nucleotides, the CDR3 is TGTGCCAGCAGCTTGGCGAACCAGGGTAGCAATCAGCCCCAGCATTTT. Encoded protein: CASSLANQGSNQPQHF.

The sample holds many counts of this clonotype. CDR3 nucleotide sequence: TGCAGTGCACCCGACCCCGGATCTCAAGAGACCCAGTACTTC. Amino acid sequence: CSAPDPGSQETQYF. This chain connects TRBV20-1 to TRBJ2-5, with unresolved D. Germline V gene data show CDR1 as DFQATT and CDR2 as SNEGSKA (reference sequence). There are 14 residues in the CDR3. V lost 6 bases to trimming and J lost 2 bases, with 16 bases between them.

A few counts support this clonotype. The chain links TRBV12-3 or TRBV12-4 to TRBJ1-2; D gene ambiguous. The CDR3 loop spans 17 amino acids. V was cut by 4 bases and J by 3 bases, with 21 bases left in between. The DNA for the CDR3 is TGTGCCAGCAGTTCGTATACCGTGTTTCTTACTGACTATGGCTACACCTTC. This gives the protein CASSSYTVFLTDYGYTF.

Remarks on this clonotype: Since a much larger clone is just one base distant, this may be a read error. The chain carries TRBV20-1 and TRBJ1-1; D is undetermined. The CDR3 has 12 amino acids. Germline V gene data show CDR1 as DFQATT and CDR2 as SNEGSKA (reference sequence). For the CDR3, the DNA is TGCTGTGCTACAGACCTATCCAGAGAAGCTTTCTTT. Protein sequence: CCATDLSREAFF.

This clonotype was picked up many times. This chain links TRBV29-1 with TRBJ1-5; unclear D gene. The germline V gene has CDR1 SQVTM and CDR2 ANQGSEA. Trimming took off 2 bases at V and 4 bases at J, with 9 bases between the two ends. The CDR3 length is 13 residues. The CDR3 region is CSVELDENQPQHF. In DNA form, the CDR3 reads TGCAGCGTTGAATTAGACGAGAATCAGCCCCAGCATTTT.

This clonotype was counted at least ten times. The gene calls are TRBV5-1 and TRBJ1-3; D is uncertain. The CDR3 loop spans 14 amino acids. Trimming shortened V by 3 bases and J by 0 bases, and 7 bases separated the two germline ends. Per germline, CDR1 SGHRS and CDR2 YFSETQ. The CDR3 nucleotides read TGCGCCAGCAGCTCCCAGATCTCTGGAAACACCATATATTTT. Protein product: CASSSQISGNTIYF. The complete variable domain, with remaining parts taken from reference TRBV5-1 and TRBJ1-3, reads KAGVTQTPRYLIKTRGQQVTLSCSPISGHRSVSWYQQTPGQGLQFLFEYFSETQRNKGNFPGRFSGRQFSNSRSEMNVSTLELGDSALYLCASSSQISGNTIYFGEGSWLTVV.

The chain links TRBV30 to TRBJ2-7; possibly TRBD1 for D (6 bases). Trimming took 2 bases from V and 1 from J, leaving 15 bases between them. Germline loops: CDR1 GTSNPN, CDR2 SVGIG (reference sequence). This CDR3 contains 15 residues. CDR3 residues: CAWSLGGLISYEQYF. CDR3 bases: TGTGCCTGGAGTTTAGGGGGATTAATATCCTACGAGCAGTACTTC.

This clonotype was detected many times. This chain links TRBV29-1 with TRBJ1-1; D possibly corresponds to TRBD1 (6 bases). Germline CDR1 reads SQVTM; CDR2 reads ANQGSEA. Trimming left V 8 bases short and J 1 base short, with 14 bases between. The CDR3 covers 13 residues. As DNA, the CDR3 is TGCAGCTTCTCCGGGACATCGAACACTGAAGCTTTCTTT. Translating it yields CSFSGTSNTEAFF.

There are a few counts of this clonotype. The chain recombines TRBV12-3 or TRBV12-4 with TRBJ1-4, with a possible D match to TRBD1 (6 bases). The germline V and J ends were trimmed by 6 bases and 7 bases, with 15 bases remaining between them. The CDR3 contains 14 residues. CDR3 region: CASSREQGTEKLFF. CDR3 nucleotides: TGTGCCAGCAGCCGAGAACAGGGAACTGAAAAACTGTTTTTT.

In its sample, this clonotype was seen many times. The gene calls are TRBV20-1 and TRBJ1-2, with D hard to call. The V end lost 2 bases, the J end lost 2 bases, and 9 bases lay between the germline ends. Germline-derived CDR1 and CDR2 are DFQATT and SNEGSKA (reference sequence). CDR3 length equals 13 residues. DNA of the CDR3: TGCAGTGCTAGACCGAGGGCAAACTATGGCTACACCTTC. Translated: CSARPRANYGYTF.

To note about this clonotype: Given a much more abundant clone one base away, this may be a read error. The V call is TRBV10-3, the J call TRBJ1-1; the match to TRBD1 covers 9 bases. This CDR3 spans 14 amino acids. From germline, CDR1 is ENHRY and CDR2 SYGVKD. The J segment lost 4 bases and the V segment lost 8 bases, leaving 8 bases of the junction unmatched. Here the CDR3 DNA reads TGTGCCATCGGCGGAGGACAGGGGAGCACTGAAGCTTTCTTT. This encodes CAIGGGQGSTEAFF.

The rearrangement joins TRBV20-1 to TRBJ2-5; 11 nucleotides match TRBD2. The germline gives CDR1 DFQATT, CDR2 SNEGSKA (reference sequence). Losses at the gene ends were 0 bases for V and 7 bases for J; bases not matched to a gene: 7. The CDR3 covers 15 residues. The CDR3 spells CSARDLGLADATQYF. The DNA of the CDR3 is TGCAGTGCTAGAGATCTGGGACTAGCGGATGCGACCCAGTACTTC.

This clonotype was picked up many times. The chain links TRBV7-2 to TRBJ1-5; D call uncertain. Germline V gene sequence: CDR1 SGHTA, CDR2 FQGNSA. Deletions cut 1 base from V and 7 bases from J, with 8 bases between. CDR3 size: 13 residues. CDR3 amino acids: CASSLEAGQPQHF. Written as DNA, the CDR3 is TGTGCCAGCAGCTTAGAAGCTGGGCAGCCCCAGCATTTT.

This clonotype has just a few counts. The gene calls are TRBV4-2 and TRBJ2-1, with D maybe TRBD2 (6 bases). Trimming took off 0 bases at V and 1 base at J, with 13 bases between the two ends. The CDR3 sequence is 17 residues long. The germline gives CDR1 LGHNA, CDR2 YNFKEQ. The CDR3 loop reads CASSQEGAGISYNEQFF. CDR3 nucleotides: TGTGCCAGCAGCCAAGAAGGAGCGGGCATATCCTACAATGAGCAGTTCTTC.

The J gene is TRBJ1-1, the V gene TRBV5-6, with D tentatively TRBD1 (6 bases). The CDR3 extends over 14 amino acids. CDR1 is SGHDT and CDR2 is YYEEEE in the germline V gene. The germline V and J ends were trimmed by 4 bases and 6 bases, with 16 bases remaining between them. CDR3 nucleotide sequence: TGTGCCAGCAGCCCCGGACCTGAGGGGGCTGAAGCTTTCTTT. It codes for CASSPGPEGAEAFF.

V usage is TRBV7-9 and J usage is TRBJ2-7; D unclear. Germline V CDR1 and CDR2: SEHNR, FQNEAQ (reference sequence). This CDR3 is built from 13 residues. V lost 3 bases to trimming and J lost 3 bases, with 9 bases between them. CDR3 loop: CASSLVENYEQYF. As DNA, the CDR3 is TGTGCCAGCAGCTTGGTGGAGAACTACGAGCAGTACTTC.

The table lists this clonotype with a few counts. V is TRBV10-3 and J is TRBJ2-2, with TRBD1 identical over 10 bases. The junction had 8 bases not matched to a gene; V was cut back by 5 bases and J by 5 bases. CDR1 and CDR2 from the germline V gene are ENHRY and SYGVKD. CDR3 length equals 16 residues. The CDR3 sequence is CAISQRQGAGTGELFF. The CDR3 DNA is TGTGCCATCAGTCAAAGACAGGGGGCGGGGACCGGGGAGCTGTTTTTT.